This TCR beta chain was found in a study of early T cells in non-severe SARS-CoV-2 infection. CDR1 MNHNS and CDR2 SASEGT come from the germline V gene. The CDR3 spans 11 residues. Trimming removed 6 bases at V and 8 bases at J, with 10 bases between. Individual cDNA molecules were tagged with unique molecular identifiers. A single record per CDR3 protein comes from TCRdb applying MiXCR to the 5' RACE reads. The sample has about 57,000 distinct CDR3 sequences; roughly 13% are singletons. The sequence came from an adult who was a healthcare worker with PCR-confirmed SARS-CoV-2 infection or an uninfected control (not recorded which). The sequenced material came from whole blood. The chain links TRBV6-1 to TRBJ1-2; D gene unclear. CDR3 nucleotide sequence: TGTGCCAGCAGACCAGAAAGGGGCTACACCTTC. It is translated as CASRPERGYTF.